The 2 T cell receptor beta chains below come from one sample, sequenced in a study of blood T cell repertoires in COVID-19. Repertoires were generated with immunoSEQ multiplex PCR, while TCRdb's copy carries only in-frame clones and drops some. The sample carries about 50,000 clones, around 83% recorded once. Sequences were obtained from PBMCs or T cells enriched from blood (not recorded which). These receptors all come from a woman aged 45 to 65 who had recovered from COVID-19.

In DNA form, the CDR3 reads TGTGCCAGTAGTATACAGGGGTCGAACACTGAAGCTTTCTTT. Translation: CASSIQGSNTEAFF. This chain uses TRBV19 with TRBJ1-1; the D gene is possibly TRBD1 (6 bases). The CDR3 loop spans 14 amino acids. CDR1 and CDR2 (germline): LNHDA, SQIVND (reference sequence). V dropped 2 bases and J dropped 1 base, with 8 bases sitting between them.

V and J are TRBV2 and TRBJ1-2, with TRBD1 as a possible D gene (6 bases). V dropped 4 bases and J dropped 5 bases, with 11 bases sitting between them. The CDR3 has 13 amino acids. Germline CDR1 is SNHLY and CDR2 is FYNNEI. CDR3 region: CASSASRGYGYTF. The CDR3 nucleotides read TGTGCCAGCAGTGCTTCCAGGGGATATGGCTACACCTTC.